This T cell receptor (beta chain) was sequenced during a study of cytomegalovirus exposure and HLA in healthy donors. As for this clone: Its antigen is unidentified.

Study results and caveats: Researchers reported that a few CMV-associated chains were confirmed in vitro as CMV antigen-specific. The study found most TCR sequences rare, yet found some public TCRs in many donors. In the 120 or so validation repertoires, about 94% of cluster scores exceeded 0, per a later analysis.

Method: immunoSEQ multiplex PCR; TCRdb's copy keeps in-frame clones and lacks some. The top ten hold roughly 3.2% of the sample, which has 60,000 to 80,000 clones, 90% to 95% seen once. Germline loops: CDR1 SGHRS, CDR2 YFSETQ. The CDR3 length is 16 residues. Trimming shortened V by 5 bases and J by 1 base, and 16 bases separated the two germline ends. The V gene is TRBV5-1, the J gene TRBJ2-1, with TRBD2 as a possible D gene (5 bases). The specimen was PBMCs. The receptor was derived from a woman between 18 and 29 years old in good health and CMV-seropositive. The CDR3, as DNA: TGCGCCAGCAGTAATGGAGGCGCCCCATCCTACAATGAGCAGTTCTTC. It yields the protein CASSNGGAPSYNEQFF.